This TCR beta chain appears in the sequencing data of a study of blood T cell repertoires in COVID-19. Assay used: immunoSEQ multiplex PCR; TCRdb lists only in-frame clones, some missing. This sample has about 280,000 clones, with approximately 91% found just once. Germline CDR1 reads MNHNY; CDR2 reads SVGAGI (reference sequence). Trimming at V came to 2 bases and at J to 3 bases, leaving 3 bases not matched to a gene. This CDR3 spans 15 amino acids. The sequenced sample was peripheral blood. This chain uses TRBV6-6 with TRBJ2-7; TRBD1 matches at 11 bases. The receptor was isolated from a young man with active or convalescent COVID-19. The CDR3 DNA is TGTGCCAGCAGTTACCTCGGGACAGGGGGCTACGAGCAGTACTTC. Amino acid sequence: CASSYLGTGGYEQYF.